This T cell receptor (beta chain) was documented in a study of T cells in Graves' hyperthyroidism and ophthalmopathy. In the study overall: At initial diagnosis, before any treatment had begun, peripheral blood was obtained.

Unmatched junction bases numbered 7, after V lost 2 bases and J lost 2 bases. Germline CDR1 is SGHVS and CDR2 is FQNEAQ. The CDR3 covers 17 residues. PBMCs were sourced from more than 9 ml fresh peripheral blood. Ten or more counts support this clonotype. What it binds is not known. Regions amplified from RNA transcripts were the TCR beta CDR3 regions. TCR CDR3 regions were first amplified by RT-PCR with HTBI primers. Using its own MiXCR run on the multiplex PCR reads, TCRdb lists one record per CDR3 protein. The table lists about 300,000 distinct CDR3 sequences, approximately 13% of them singletons. Study-level results: Most thyroid clonotypes expanded above 0.001 were also detected in blood.

Sequenced input: blood. V is TRBV7-8 and J is TRBJ2-3; TRBD2 matches 10 bases. This TCR was sampled from a middle-aged woman with Graves' hyperthyroidism. The CDR3 nucleotides read TGTGCCAGCAGCTTACACCAGACTAGCGGGCTCACAGATACGCAGTATTTT. This gives the protein CASSLHQTSGLTDTQYF.